This T cell receptor beta chain was captured in a study of response to subunit inactivated influenza vaccine. Study-wide findings and caveats: Authors suggested that a seasonal influenza vaccination recruits few new T cells each time.

J gave up 9 bases and V 6 bases, and 8 bases lay outside the gene matches. The CDR3 covers 15 residues. A remark on this clonotype: Its antigen is still unknown.

TCRdb called the RT-PCR reads again in MiXCR, with one record for every CDR3 protein. The table shows fewer than 600,000 distinct CDR3 sequences, with around 7.9% occurring only once. This receptor was identified in a man aged 50-75 years who received an inactivated influenza vaccine. This rearrangement joins TRBV12-3 or TRBV12-4 to TRBJ1-6; 10 bases are a match to TRBD1. The sample in question was PBMCs from blood, obtained less than 30 months after vaccination. The CDR3 reads CASSIKTGGSSPLHF. CDR3 bases: TGTGCCAGCAGCATCAAGACAGGGGGCTCTTCACCCCTCCACTTT.